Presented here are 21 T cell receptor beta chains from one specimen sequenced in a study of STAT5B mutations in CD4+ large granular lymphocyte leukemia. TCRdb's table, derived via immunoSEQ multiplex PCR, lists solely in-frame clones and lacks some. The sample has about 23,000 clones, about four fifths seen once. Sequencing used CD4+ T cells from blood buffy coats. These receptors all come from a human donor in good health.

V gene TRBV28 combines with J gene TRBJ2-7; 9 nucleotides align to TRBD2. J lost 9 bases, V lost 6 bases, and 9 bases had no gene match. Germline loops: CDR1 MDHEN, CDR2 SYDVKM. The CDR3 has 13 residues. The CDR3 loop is CASRTSGVRGQYF. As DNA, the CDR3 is TGTGCCAGCAGGACTAGCGGAGTACGAGGGCAGTACTTC.

The CDR3 sequence: CASSLVGGSPNIQYF. CDR3 coding DNA: TGTGCCAGCAGCTTAGTAGGGGGGTCTCCAAACATTCAGTACTTC. The chain links TRBV7-2 to TRBJ2-4; D is tentatively TRBD1 or TRBD2 (6 bases each). Germline CDR1 reads SGHTA; CDR2 reads FQGNSA. V was pared by 1 base and J by 6 bases, with 13 bases between. This CDR3 spans 15 amino acids. Combining the CDR3 with reference TRBV7-2 and TRBJ2-4 gives the whole variable domain GAGVSQSPSNKVTEKGKDVELRCDPISGHTALYWYRQSLGQGLEFLIYFQGNSAPDKSGLPSDRFSAERTGGSVSTLTIQRTQQEDSAVYLCASSLVGGSPNIQYFGAGTRLSVL.

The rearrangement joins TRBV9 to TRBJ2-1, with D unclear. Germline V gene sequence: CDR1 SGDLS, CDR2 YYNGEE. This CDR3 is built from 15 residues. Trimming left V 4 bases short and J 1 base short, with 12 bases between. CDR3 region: CASSRLGNSYNEQFF. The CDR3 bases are TGTGCCAGCAGCCGGCTAGGGAATTCCTACAATGAGCAGTTCTTC.

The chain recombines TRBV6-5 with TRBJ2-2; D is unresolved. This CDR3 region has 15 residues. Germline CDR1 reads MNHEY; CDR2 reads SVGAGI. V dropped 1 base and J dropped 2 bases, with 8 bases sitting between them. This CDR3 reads CASSYLRLNTGELFF. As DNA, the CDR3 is TGTGCCAGCAGTTACTTACGGCTCAACACCGGGGAGCTGTTTTTT.

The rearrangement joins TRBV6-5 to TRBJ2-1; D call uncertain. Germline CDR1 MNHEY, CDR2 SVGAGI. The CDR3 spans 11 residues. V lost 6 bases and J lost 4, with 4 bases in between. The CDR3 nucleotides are TGTGCCAGCAGCCCTTACAATGAGCAGTTCTTC. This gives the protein CASSPYNEQFF.

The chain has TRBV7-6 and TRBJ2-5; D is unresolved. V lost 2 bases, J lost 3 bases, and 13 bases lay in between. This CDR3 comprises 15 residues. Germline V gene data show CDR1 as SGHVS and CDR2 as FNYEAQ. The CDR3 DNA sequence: TGTGCCAGCAGCTTAAGGACCCCCACGAAAGAGACCCAGTACTTC. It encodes CASSLRTPTKETQYF.

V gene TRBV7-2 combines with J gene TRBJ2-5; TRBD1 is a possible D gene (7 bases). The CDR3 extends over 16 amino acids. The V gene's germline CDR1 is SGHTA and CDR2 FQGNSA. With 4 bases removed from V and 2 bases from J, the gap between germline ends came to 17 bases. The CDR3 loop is CASSYNRGGTQETQYF. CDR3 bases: TGTGCCAGCAGCTACAACAGGGGCGGGACACAAGAGACCCAGTACTTC.

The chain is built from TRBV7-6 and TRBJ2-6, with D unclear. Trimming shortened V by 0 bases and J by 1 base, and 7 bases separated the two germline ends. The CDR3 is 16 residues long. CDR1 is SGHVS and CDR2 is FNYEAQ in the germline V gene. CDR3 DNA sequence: TGTGCCAGCAGCTTAGCAGGAGCTTCTGGGGCCAACGTCCTGACTTTC. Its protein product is CASSLAGASGANVLTF.

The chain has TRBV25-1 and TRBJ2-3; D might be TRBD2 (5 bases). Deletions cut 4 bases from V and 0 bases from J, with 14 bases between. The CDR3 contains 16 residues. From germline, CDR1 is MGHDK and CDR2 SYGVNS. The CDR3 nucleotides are TGTGCCAGCAGTGGAGGGCCCGTCGGCAGCACAGATACGCAGTATTTT. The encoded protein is CASSGGPVGSTDTQYF.

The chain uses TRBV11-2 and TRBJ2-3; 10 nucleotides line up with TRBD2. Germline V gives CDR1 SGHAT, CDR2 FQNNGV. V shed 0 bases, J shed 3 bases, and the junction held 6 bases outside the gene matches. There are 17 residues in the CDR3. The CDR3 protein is CASSLDTSGMGTDTQYF. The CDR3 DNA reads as TGTGCCAGCAGCTTAGATACTAGCGGGATGGGGACAGATACGCAGTATTTT.

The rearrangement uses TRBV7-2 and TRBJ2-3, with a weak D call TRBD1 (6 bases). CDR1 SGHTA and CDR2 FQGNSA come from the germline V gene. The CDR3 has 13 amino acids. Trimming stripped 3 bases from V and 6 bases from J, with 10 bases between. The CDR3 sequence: CASSFRQDDTQYF. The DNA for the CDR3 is TGTGCCAGCAGCTTCCGACAGGACGATACGCAGTATTTT.

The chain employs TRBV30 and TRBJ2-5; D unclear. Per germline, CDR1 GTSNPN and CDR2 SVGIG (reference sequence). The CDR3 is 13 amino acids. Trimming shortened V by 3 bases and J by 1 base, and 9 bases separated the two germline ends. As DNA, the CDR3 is TGTGCCTGGAGCCAGCCTCCCCAAGAGACCCAGTACTTC. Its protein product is CAWSQPPQETQYF.

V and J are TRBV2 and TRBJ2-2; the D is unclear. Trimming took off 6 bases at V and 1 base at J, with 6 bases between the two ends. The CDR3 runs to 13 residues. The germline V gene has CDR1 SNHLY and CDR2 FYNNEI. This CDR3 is CASSRQNTGELFF. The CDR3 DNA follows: TGTGCCAGCAGCCGACAGAACACCGGGGAGCTGTTTTTT.

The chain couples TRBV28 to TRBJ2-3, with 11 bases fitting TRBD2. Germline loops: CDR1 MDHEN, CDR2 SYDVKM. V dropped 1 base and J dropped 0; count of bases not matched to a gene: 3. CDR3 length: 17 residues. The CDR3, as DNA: TGTGCCAGCAGTTTATTGGGACTAGCGGTAAGCACAGATACGCAGTATTTT. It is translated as CASSLLGLAVSTDTQYF.

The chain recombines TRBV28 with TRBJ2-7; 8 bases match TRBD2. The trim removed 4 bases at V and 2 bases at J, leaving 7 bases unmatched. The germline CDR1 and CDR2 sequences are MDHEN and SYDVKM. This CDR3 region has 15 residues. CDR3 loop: CASSYSGGPTYEQYF. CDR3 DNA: TGTGCCAGCAGTTACAGCGGGGGTCCCACCTACGAGCAGTACTTC.

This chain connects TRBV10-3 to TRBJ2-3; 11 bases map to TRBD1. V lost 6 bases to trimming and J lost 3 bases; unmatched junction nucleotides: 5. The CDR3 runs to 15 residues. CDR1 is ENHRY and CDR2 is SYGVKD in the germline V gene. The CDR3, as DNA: TGTGCCATCAGCGAAGGGGACAGGGGGACAGATACGCAGTATTTT. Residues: CAISEGDRGTDTQYF.

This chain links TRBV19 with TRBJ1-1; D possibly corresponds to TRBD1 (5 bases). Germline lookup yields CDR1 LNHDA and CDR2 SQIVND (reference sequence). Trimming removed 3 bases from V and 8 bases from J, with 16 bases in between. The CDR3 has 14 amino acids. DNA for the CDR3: TGTGCCAGTAGTATTAGAAGGACATTAGCAGAAGCTTTCTTT. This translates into CASSIRRTLAEAFF.

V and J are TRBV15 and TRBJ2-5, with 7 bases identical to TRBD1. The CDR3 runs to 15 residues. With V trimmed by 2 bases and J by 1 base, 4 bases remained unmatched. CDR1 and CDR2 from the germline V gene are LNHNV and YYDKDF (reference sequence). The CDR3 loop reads CATSRSTGVQETQYF. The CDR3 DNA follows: TGTGCCACCAGCAGATCAACAGGGGTCCAAGAGACCCAGTACTTC.

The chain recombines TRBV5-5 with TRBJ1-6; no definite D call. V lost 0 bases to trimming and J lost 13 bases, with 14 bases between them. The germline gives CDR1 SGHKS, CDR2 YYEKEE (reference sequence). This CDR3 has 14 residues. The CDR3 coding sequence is TGTGCCAGCAGCTTGGAATGGGGTAACAGCCCCCTCCACTTT. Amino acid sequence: CASSLEWGNSPLHF.

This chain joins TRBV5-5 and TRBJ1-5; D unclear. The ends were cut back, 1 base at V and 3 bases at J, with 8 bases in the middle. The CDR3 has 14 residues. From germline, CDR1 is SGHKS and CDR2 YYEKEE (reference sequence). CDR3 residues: CASSLRRDNQPQHF. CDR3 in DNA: TGTGCCAGCAGCTTGAGGCGGGACAATCAGCCCCAGCATTTT.

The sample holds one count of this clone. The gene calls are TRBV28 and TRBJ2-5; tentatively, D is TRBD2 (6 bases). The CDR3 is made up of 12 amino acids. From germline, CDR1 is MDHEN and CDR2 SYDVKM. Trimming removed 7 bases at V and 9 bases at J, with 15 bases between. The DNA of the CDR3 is TGTGCCAGCACCCCCCGGGGGAAGGCCCAGTACTTC. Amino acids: CASTPRGKAQYF. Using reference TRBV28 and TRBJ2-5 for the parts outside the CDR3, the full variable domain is DVKVTQSSRYLVKRTGEKVFLECVQDMDHENMFWYRQDPGLGLRLIYFSYDVKMKEKGDIPEGYSVSREKKERFSLILESASTNQTSMYLCASTPRGKAQYFGPGTRLLVL.